This TCR beta chain emerged from a study of naive and memory T cell subsets. This clonotype has a count of ten or more. Its antigen is not known. Four PCR rounds used nested alpha and beta constant region primers plus the SP2 primer. For blood and skin samples, reverse transcription used TCR alpha and beta constant primers. TCRdb fed the 5' RACE reads into MiXCR, producing one record per CDR3 protein. Seen here are over 50,000 distinct CDR3 sequences, less than 10% observed once, and the top ten hold around 9.8%. Study-wide points: TCR transcript changes with activation or differentiation may affect this RNA method.

Trimming cost V 0 bases and J 13 bases; bases outside gene matches: 13. Germline V gene data show CDR1 as MNHNS and CDR2 as SASEGT. CDR3 length: 16 residues. An oligonucleotide containing a UMI was ligated to the 3' end of TCR cDNA. Whole blood, 2 to 2.5 ml, came from adult healthy volunteers. Cells were not sorted; total RNA input targeted about 1 to 1000 ng. The chain links TRBV6-1 to TRBJ1-4, with 8 bases identical to TRBD1. The TCR originated in a female donor in good health. CDR3 amino acids: CASSEAVRGLRRGLFF. The CDR3, as DNA: TGTGCCAGCAGTGAAGCGGTCAGGGGGCTCCGCCGCGGACTGTTTTTT.